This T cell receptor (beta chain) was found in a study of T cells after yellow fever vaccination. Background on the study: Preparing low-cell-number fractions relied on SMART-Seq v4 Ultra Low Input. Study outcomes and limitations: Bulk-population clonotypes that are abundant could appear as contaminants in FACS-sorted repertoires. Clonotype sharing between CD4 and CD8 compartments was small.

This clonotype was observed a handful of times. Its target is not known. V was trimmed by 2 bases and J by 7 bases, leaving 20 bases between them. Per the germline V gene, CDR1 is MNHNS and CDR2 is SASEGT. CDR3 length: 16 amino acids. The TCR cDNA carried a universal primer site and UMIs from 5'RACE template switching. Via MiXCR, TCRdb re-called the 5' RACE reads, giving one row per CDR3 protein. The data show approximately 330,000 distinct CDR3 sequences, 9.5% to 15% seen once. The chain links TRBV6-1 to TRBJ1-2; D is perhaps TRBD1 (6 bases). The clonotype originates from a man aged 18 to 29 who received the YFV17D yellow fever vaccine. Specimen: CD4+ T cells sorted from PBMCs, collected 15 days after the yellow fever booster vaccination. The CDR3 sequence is CASSERGGGNTGGYTF. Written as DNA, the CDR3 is TGTGCCAGCAGTGAAAGGGGAGGGGGGAATACTGGTGGCTACACCTTC.